This TCR beta chain was observed in a study of memory CD4+ T cells and cytomegalovirus serostatus (dated by TCRdb to about 2019). For the study in its entirety: The roughly 35 healthy Belgian adults in the cohort included 9 who were CMV seropositive and approximately 25 who were CMV seronegative. CD4+ memory TCRbeta repertoires of a Belgian cohort with known cytomegalovirus serostatus were sequenced in order to replicate a published TCR-based CMV serostatus classifier.

General study outcomes and caveats: On the Belgian cohort, the classifier built on the original framework reached a median bootstrapped AUC of around 0.95, with a 95% CI of 0.76-1.00. Results were interpreted as suggesting that the CMV-associated TCR signature is largely present in the CD4+ memory repertoire. For predicting CMV serostatus, the median bootstrapped AUC was approximately 0.95 using the original framework and roughly 0.92 using a US-trained random forest. Only CD4+CD45RO+ memory cells were sequenced, unlike the original study, which covered naive and memory CD4+ and CD8+ populations. Of over 150 previously reported CMV-associated TCRbeta sequences, 67 appeared in the CD4+ memory repertoires, each in one to five individuals.

From a lookup of the germline V gene, CDR1 and CDR2 are MNHNS and SASEGT. The V and J ends are trimmed by 1 base and 3 bases, leaving 12 bases between them. From its cysteine to its phenylalanine, the CDR3 spans 16 amino acids. CDR3 DNA only is kept here, 48 bases in frame from base 1. The Quick-DNA Microprep Kit was used to extract genomic DNA from the sorted cells. TCRbeta DNA was amplified with the immunoSEQ hsTCRbeta kit following the manufacturer's protocol. An Illumina MiSeq instrument was used to sequence the TCRbeta libraries. In the source study's methods: Following removal of out-of-frame sequences, more than 2,000,000 distinct TCRbeta sequences were retained, with an average of around 67,000 per individual. Each individual was scored according to the count of 150 to 200 previously reported CMV-associated TCRbeta sequences and the total productive distinct TCRbeta count. A beta-binomial model was reimplemented in Python, and scikit-learn random forests with default parameters were trained on US cohort data. On the Belgian cohort, classifier performance was reported as the median AUC, along with percentile confidence intervals, across 10,000 bootstrap iterations. TCRdb stores this immuneACCESS table with in-frame sequences only. Part of the clones is absent; in the studies checked, under half of the shortfall reflects unresolved V genes, and no reason is known for the rest. Clonal size and the V and J genes are those of that table, whereas D and trimming came from the DNA. This sample lists 60,000 to 70,000 clones; about 70% were detected once. Around 4.5% of the sample is held by the ten biggest clonotypes.

Remarks on this clone: No antigen is known for it. Per-nucleotide qualities are absent, and no much larger clonotype sits a single base away.

Single viable CD3+CD4+CD8-CD45RO+ cells were sorted as memory CD4+ T cells on a FACSAria II. CMV serostatus was determined using a Roche Elecsys assay that detects serum IgG against CMV pp150, pp28, p38 and p52. Following thawing, total CD4+ T cells were enriched through positive selection using CD4 magnetic microbeads. The samples came from a different study that was designed specifically to examine the CD4+ T cell memory repertoire. Peripheral blood mononuclear cells were isolated and cryopreserved following standard operating procedures; serum was stored at -80 °C. The staining relied on CD3-PerCP (BW264/56), CD4-APC (RPA-T4), CD45RO-PE (UCHT1) and CD8-Pacific Orange (3B5) antibodies, and Sytox blue was used to exclude non-viable cells.

The source of this sequence is an adult in good health and CMV-seropositive. The chain joins TRBV6-1 to TRBJ2-2, and perhaps TRBD2 as D gene, on 6 matching bases. The specimen sequenced was memory CD4+ T cells from blood. The DNA sequence is TGTGCCAGCAGTGAAGGGGGGGTTTCGTACACCGGGGAGCTGTTTTTT. This sequence encodes CASSEGGVSYTGELFF.